One sample yielded the 28 T cell receptor beta chains listed below, sequenced in a study of T cell changes during pregnancy in multiple sclerosis. Repertoires were generated with immunoSEQ multiplex PCR, while TCRdb's copy carries only in-frame clones and drops some. The repertoire holds about 71,000 clones, with approximately 94% as singletons. Material: peripheral blood, obtained in the third trimester of pregnancy. The receptors here all came from a female donor with multiple sclerosis, enrolled in a pregnancy study.

About this clone: Sequence at one end of the junction differs from germline and may be a read error. The J gene is TRBJ2-1, the V gene TRBV27; D is possibly TRBD1 (7 bases). This CDR3 spans 15 amino acids. In germline, CDR1 is MNHEY, CDR2 SMNVEV (reference sequence). CDR3 in amino acids: CASSLSPGGMESQFF. The CDR3 nucleotides are TGTGCCAGCAGTCTATCCCCAGGGGGGATGGAGTCGCAGTTCTTC.

The rearrangement links TRBV4-3 to TRBJ1-1, with 9 bases identical to TRBD1. This CDR3 region has 15 residues. The V and J ends lost 2 bases and 1 base, in that order; junction bases with no gene match: 2. CDR1 and CDR2 (germline): LGHNA, YSLEER. DNA for the CDR3: TGCGCCAGCAGCCAAAAGACAGGGGGGAACACTGAAGCTTTCTTT. It specifies CASSQKTGGNTEAFF.

V gene TRBV7-2 combines with J gene TRBJ1-1; maybe TRBD1 (6 bases). This CDR3 has 13 amino acids. Germline V lookup: CDR1 SGHTA, CDR2 FQGNSA. V was pared by 4 bases and J by 5 bases, with 11 bases between. Here the CDR3 reads CASSYPGVTEAFF. The CDR3 DNA is TGTGCCAGCAGCTATCCAGGGGTGACTGAAGCTTTCTTT.

The CDR3 sequence is CASSQEFTGGYGQYF. The CDR3 DNA is TGCGCCAGCAGCCAAGAATTCACGGGAGGGTATGGGCAGTACTTC. V usage is TRBV4-3 and J usage is TRBJ2-7, with TRBD2 matching over 8 bases. CDR1 and CDR2 from the germline V gene are LGHNA and YSLEER. CDR3 size: 15 residues. V shed 0 bases and J 9 bases; nucleotides not matched to a gene: 10.

This clone has just one count. The V and J genes are TRBV29-1 and TRBJ2-1; 9 bases are shared with TRBD2. The CDR3 totals 19 residues. Trimming removed 7 bases from V and 1 base from J; junction bases left unmatched: 20. Germline CDR1 reads SQVTM; CDR2 reads ANQGSEA. The CDR3 is CSAGPRLAGYGESYNEQFF. In DNA, the CDR3 is TGCAGCGCTGGGCCCCGCCTAGCGGGATATGGTGAATCCTACAATGAGCAGTTCTTC.

The rearrangement links TRBV19 to TRBJ1-6, with D perhaps matching TRBD1 (5 bases). Germline values: CDR1 LNHDA, CDR2 SQIVND (reference sequence). Between the trimmed V and J ends, which lost 3 bases and 0 bases, there was a span of 12 bases. The CDR3 has 17 amino acids. CDR3 residues: CASSMETAASYNSPLHF. The CDR3 DNA follows: TGTGCCAGTAGTATGGAGACAGCAGCCTCCTATAATTCACCCCTCCACTTT. Full variable domain (missing parts from reference TRBV19 and TRBJ1-6): DGGITQSPKYLFRKEGQNVTLSCEQNLNHDAMYWYRQDPGQGLRLIYYSQIVNDFQKGDIAEGYSVSREKKESFPLTVTSAQKNPTAFYLCASSMETAASYNSPLHFGNGTRLTVT.

This rearrangement joins TRBV7-9 to TRBJ1-5, with unresolved D. Trimming removed 7 bases from V and 9 bases from J, with 13 bases in between. Germline V CDR1 and CDR2: SEHNR, FQNEAQ (reference sequence). The CDR3 has 12 residues. CDR3 residues: CASTREGVPQHF. The DNA of the CDR3 is TGTGCCAGCACCCGAGAGGGCGTGCCCCAGCATTTT.

The chain is built from TRBV4-3 and TRBJ2-2, with D tentatively TRBD2 (6 bases). V was shortened by 2 bases and J by 4 bases, with 14 bases between the two germline ends. Germline CDR1 reads LGHNA; CDR2 reads YSLEER. The CDR3 consists of 16 residues. The CDR3 protein is CASSQIYGGTTGELFF. The DNA for the CDR3 is TGCGCCAGCAGCCAAATCTACGGGGGAACCACCGGGGAGCTGTTTTTT.

The chain employs TRBV6-6 and TRBJ1-1, with TRBD1 matching over 8 bases. Germline V CDR1 and CDR2: MNHNY, SVGAGI (reference sequence). The CDR3 runs 12 residues. The J segment lost 7 bases and the V segment lost 8 bases, leaving 6 bases of the junction unmatched. This CDR3 is CASFQGAGEAFF. The DNA of the CDR3 is TGTGCCAGCTTTCAGGGGGCGGGTGAAGCTTTCTTT.

The chain uses TRBV6-6 and TRBJ2-7, with 11 bases identical to TRBD2. With V trimmed by 5 bases and J by 3 bases, 3 bases remained unmatched. The CDR3 consists of 14 residues. Germline V gene data show CDR1 as MNHNY and CDR2 as SVGAGI (reference sequence). CDR3 sequence: CASSQTSGNYEQYF. The CDR3 DNA reads as TGTGCCAGCAGTCAGACTAGCGGGAACTACGAGCAGTACTTC.

The rearrangement uses TRBV13 and TRBJ1-2, with 7 nucleotides matching TRBD1. J lost 0 bases, V lost 3 bases, and 16 bases had no gene match. Germline V CDR1 and CDR2: PRHDT, FYEKMQ (reference sequence). There are 19 residues in the CDR3. This chain's CDR3 is CASSFLWGDRHNSNYGYTF. Written as DNA, the CDR3 is TGTGCCAGCAGCTTCCTTTGGGGGGACAGACACAACTCTAACTATGGCTACACCTTC.

This chain uses TRBV6-4 with TRBJ2-1, with 7 bases aligning to TRBD2. V was clipped by 5 bases and J by 4 bases; unmatched bases: 8. The germline V gene encodes CDR1 MRHNA and CDR2 SNTAGT. This CDR3 region has 15 residues. The DNA for the CDR3 is TGTGCCAGCAGTTATACTAGCGAGGGTTACAATGAGCAGTTCTTC. This gives the protein CASSYTSEGYNEQFF.

This clone has a single count. The chain uses TRBV11-3 and TRBJ2-7, with 7 bases identical to TRBD1. With 5 bases clipped from V and 3 bases from J, the junction kept 4 bases outside the gene matches. Germline values: CDR1 SGHNT, CDR2 YENEEA. This CDR3 has 13 amino acids. CDR3 sequence: CASSQGQNYEQYF. The CDR3 bases are TGTGCCAGCAGCCAGGGACAGAACTACGAGCAGTACTTC.

This clone showed up just once. V is TRBV27 and J is TRBJ1-1; D remains ambiguous. The CDR3 runs 13 residues. CDR1 is MNHEY, CDR2 SMNVEV, per germline (reference sequence). The ends were cut back, 1 base at V and 2 bases at J, with 5 bases in the middle. The CDR3: CASSLFRNTEAFF. DNA for the CDR3: TGTGCCAGCAGTTTATTTAGAAACACTGAAGCTTTCTTT.

J is TRBJ2-5 and V is TRBV6-1; 8 bases are a match to TRBD2. With 1 base clipped from V and 3 bases from J, the junction kept 4 bases outside the gene matches. The CDR3 is 15 residues long. The germline CDR1 and CDR2 sequences are MNHNS and SASEGT. The CDR3 loop reads CASSEVAGGKETQYF. The DNA of the CDR3 is TGTGCCAGCAGTGAAGTGGCGGGAGGTAAAGAGACCCAGTACTTC.

The sample holds one count of this clone. This chain links TRBV9 with TRBJ1-5, with TRBD1 matching 7 bases. Germline V gives CDR1 SGDLS, CDR2 YYNGEE. The junction had 12 bases not matched to a gene; V was cut back by 3 bases and J by 6 bases. The CDR3 contains 16 residues. This chain's CDR3 is CASSAAGGEIGQPQHF. The CDR3 region has the DNA TGTGCCAGCAGCGCGGCAGGGGGAGAGATTGGTCAGCCCCAGCATTTT.

The gene calls are TRBV5-4 and TRBJ1-1, with 8 bases lining up with TRBD1. V was pared by 2 bases and J by 6 bases, with 12 bases of the junction left unmatched. Germline values: CDR1 SGHNT, CDR2 YYREEE (reference sequence). The CDR3 loop spans 16 amino acids. Here the CDR3 DNA reads TGTGCCAGCAGCTTATCGACAGGGGAGGTTACCCCTGAAGCTTTCTTT. The encoded protein is CASSLSTGEVTPEAFF.

The chain recombines TRBV4-3 with TRBJ2-2; 8 nucleotides match TRBD2. The CDR3 is 16 residues long. The germline V gene has CDR1 LGHNA and CDR2 YSLEER. The V and J ends lost 0 bases and 7 bases, in that order; junction bases with no gene match: 7. CDR3 residues: CASSQETGGPDGELFF. As DNA, the CDR3 is TGCGCCAGCAGCCAAGAGACGGGAGGGCCGGACGGGGAGCTGTTTTTT.

The V and J genes are TRBV19 and TRBJ1-5, with 8 nucleotides matching TRBD1. With V trimmed by 9 bases and J by 7 bases, 14 bases remained unmatched. The CDR3 is made up of 15 amino acids. The germline V gene has CDR1 LNHDA and CDR2 SQIVND (reference sequence). The CDR3 nucleotides are TGTGCCAGCCTCGCGGACAGGGCCACAGGGCAGCCCCAGCATTTT. Translating it yields CASLADRATGQPQHF. Full variable domain (outside the CDR3, taken from reference TRBV19 and TRBJ1-5): DGGITQSPKYLFRKEGQNVTLSCEQNLNHDAMYWYRQDPGQGLRLIYYSQIVNDFQKGDIAEGYSVSREKKESFPLTVTSAQKNPTAFYLCASLADRATGQPQHFGDGTRLSIL.

The chain carries TRBV7-2 and TRBJ2-7; TRBD2 matches 7 bases. The germline V gene encodes CDR1 SGHTA and CDR2 FQGNSA. Trimming cost V 6 bases and J 6 bases; bases outside gene matches: 14. CDR3 length: 15 amino acids. The CDR3 DNA sequence: TGTGCCAGCAGGATAGATAGTCGAAGGGAGGGCGAGCAGTACTTC. Its protein is CASRIDSRREGEQYF.

The chain links TRBV18 to TRBJ2-1, with 8 bases fitting TRBD2. The CDR3 has 15 amino acids. Germline assignment: CDR1 KGHSH and CDR2 LQKENI. The J segment lost 3 bases and the V segment lost 2 bases, leaving 3 bases of the junction unmatched. The CDR3 sequence: CASSPGSGNYNEQFF. For the CDR3, the DNA is TGTGCCAGCTCACCAGGTAGCGGGAACTACAATGAGCAGTTCTTC.

The rearrangement uses TRBV6-1 and TRBJ2-7; a possible D gene is TRBD1 (7 bases). Germline V gene lookup returns CDR1 MNHNS and CDR2 SASEGT. V lost 2 bases and J lost 2, with 16 bases in between. The CDR3 length is 16 residues. Here the CDR3 reads CASSEFWSGGTYEQYF. CDR3 sequence (DNA): TGTGCCAGCAGTGAATTTTGGTCAGGGGGGACCTACGAGCAGTACTTC.

This chain joins TRBV6-1 and TRBJ1-1, with D tentatively TRBD1 (6 bases). V lost 6 bases and J 8 bases, leaving 13 bases between the germline ends. The germline gives CDR1 MNHNS, CDR2 SASEGT. This CDR3 contains 12 residues. Here the CDR3 DNA reads TGTGCCAGCAGCGCGGACAGATCCGAAGCTTTCTTT. Protein product: CASSADRSEAFF.

The chain couples TRBV5-1 to TRBJ1-1; D possibly corresponds to TRBD1 (5 bases). This CDR3 contains 16 residues. V shed 2 bases and J shed 0 bases, with 14 bases lying between them. Germline CDR1 reads SGHRS; CDR2 reads YFSETQ. CDR3 loop: CASSFQAQGMNTEAFF. CDR3 DNA: TGCGCCAGCAGCTTTCAGGCCCAGGGAATGAACACTGAAGCTTTCTTT.

This clone was recorded once. The chain uses TRBV4-2 and TRBJ1-5; 8 bases are shared with TRBD1. Germline V gene lookup returns CDR1 LGHNA and CDR2 YNFKEQ. The CDR3 covers 14 residues. With V trimmed by 4 bases and J by 3 bases, 2 bases remained unmatched. This CDR3 is CASSLDRDNQPQHF. The DNA for the CDR3 is TGTGCCAGCAGCCTGGACAGGGACAATCAGCCCCAGCATTTT.

The rearrangement uses TRBV25-1 and TRBJ2-7; maybe TRBD2 (5 bases). Trimming shortened V by 1 base and J by 4 bases, and 14 bases separated the two germline ends. The CDR3 runs 15 residues. Germline lookup yields CDR1 MGHDK and CDR2 SYGVNS. CDR3 sequence: CASSESEGSGYEQYF. DNA for the CDR3: TGTGCCAGCAGTGAATCAGAAGGGTCGGGGTACGAGCAGTACTTC.

This chain links TRBV5-1 with TRBJ2-1; D uncertain. Germline CDR1 is SGHRS and CDR2 is YFSETQ. Deletions cut 4 bases from V and 5 bases from J, with 13 bases between. This CDR3 has 14 amino acids. The chain's CDR3 is CASSPQSVHNEQFF. The CDR3, as DNA: TGCGCCAGCAGCCCGCAGAGCGTACACAATGAGCAGTTCTTC.

In this sample, this clone turned up a few times. The rearrangement uses TRBV27 and TRBJ1-5; D is undetermined. Germline CDR1 reads MNHEY; CDR2 reads SMNVEV (reference sequence). V was clipped by 3 bases and J by 0 bases, with 6 bases between them. The length of the CDR3 is 14 residues. The CDR3 loop reads CASSFRYSNQPQHF. The CDR3, as DNA: TGTGCCAGCAGTTTCCGGTATAGCAATCAGCCCCAGCATTTT.